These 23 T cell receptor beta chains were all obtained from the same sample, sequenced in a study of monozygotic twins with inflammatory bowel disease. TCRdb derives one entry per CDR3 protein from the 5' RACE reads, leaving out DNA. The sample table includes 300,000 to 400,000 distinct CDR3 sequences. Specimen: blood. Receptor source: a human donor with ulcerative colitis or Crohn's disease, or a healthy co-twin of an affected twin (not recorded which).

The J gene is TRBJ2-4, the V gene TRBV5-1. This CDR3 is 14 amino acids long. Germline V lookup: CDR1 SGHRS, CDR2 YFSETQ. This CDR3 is CASSLGSQNNVQYF.

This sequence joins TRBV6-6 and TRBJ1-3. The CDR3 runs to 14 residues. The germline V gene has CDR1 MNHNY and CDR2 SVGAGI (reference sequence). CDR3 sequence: CASSYDSTGNTIYF.

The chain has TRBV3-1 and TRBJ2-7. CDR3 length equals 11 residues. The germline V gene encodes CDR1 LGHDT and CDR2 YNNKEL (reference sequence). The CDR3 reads CASSSEYEQYF.

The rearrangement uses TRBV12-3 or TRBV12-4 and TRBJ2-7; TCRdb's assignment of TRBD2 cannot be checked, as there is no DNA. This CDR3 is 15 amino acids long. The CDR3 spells CASSLAGEGWYEQYF.

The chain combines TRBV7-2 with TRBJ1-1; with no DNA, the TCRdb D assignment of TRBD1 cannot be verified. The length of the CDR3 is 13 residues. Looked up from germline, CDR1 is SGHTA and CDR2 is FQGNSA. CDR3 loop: CASSSKTGTEAFF.

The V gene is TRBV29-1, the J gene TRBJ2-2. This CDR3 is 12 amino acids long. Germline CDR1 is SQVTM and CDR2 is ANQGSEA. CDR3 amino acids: CSVGLLSGELFF.

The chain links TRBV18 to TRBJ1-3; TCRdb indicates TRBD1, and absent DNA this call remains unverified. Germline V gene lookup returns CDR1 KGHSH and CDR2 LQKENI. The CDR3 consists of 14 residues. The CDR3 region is CASSPQGEGNTIYF.

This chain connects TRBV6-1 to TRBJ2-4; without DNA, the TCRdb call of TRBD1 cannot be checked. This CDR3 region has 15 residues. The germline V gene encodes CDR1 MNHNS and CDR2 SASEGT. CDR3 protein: CASGLMYGTGSIQYF.

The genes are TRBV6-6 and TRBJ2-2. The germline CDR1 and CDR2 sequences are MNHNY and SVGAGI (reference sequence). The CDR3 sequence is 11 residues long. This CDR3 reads CASKTRGELFF.

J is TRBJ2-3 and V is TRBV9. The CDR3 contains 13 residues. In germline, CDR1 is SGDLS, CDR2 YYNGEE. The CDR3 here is CASSRLNTDTQYF.

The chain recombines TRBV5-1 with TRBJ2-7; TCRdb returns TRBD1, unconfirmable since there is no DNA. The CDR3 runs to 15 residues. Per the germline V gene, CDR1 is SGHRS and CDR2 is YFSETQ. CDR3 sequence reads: CASGASGGGSYEQYF.

The CDR3 spells CASIDEQGKAKNIQYF. The rearrangement uses TRBV6-2 or TRBV6-3 and TRBJ2-4; TCRdb's D call of TRBD1 is untestable without DNA. Germline loops: CDR1 MNHEY, CDR2 SVGEGT. CDR3 size: 16 residues.

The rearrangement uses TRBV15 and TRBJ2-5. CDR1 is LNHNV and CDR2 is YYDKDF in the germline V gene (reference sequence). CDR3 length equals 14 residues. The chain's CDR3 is CATSRGGDQETQYF.

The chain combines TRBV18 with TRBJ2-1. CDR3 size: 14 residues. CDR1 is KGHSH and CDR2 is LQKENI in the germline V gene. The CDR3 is CASSPVSRNNEQFF. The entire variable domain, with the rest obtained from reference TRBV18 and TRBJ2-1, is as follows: NAGVMQNPRHLVRRRGQEARLRCSPMKGHSHVYWYRQLPEEGLKFMVYLQKENIIDESGMPKERFSAEFPKEGPSILRIQQVVRGDSAAYFCASSPVSRNNEQFFGPGTRLTVL.

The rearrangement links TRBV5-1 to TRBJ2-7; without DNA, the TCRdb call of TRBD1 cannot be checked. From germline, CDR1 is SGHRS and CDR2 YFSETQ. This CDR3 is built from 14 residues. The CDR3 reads CASSLNRAPYEQYF.

The chain's CDR3 is CASTPAGVNEKLFF. J is TRBJ1-4 and V is TRBV7-2. The CDR3 loop spans 14 amino acids. The V gene's germline CDR1 is SGHTA and CDR2 FQGNSA.

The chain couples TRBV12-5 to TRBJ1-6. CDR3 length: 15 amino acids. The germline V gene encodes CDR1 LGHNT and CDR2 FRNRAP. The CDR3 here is CASGSGQVYNSPLHF.

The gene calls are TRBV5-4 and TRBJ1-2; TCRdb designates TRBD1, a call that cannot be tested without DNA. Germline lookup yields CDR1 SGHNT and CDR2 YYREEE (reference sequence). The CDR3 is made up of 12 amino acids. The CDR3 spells CASSAGQGGYTF.

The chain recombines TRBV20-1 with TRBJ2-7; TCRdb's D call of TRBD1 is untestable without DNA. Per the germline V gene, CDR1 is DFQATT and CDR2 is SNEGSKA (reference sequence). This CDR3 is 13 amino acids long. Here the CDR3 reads CSARDRGPYEQYF.

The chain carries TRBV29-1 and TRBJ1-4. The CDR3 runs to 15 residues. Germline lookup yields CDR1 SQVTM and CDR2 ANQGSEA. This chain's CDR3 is CSVEVWAPRGEELFF.

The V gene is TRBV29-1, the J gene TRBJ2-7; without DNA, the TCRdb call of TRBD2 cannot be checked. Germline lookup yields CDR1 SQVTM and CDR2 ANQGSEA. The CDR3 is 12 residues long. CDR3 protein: CSVEDLRAGQYF.

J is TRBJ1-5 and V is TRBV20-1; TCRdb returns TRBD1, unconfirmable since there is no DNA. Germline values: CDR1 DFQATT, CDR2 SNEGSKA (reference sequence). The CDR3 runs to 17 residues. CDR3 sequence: CSARAPRGRGFDQPQHF.

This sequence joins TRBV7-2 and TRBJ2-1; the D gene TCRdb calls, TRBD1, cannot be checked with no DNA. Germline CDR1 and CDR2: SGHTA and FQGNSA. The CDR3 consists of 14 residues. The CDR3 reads CASSLELRDRAQFF.